The 3 T cell receptor beta chains in this list originate from one sample, sequenced in a study of regulatory T cells in long-lasting Graves disease. Both iRepertoire HTBI primers and Arm-PCR of CDR3 regions were used to build the TCR beta libraries. MiXCR, applied by TCRdb to the multiplex PCR reads, yields one record per CDR3 protein. The sample carries about 460,000 distinct CDR3 sequences, about 14% recorded once. Time point given: newly diagnosed GD, antithyroid drugs for less than 3 months. With RNA extracted from PBMCs as input, the TCR library was made. Another study also made use of these data, one on T cells in Graves' hyperthyroidism and ophthalmopathy.

The sample in question was peripheral blood mononuclear cells (PBMCs), obtained at new diagnosis, from a patient treated with antithyroid drugs. These receptors were taken from a woman aged 45-65 years with Graves disease.

The chain carries TRBV3-1 and TRBJ2-6; D unclear. The CDR3 consists of 15 residues. Trimming removed 2 bases from V and 5 bases from J, with 10 bases in between. Germline V gene lookup returns CDR1 LGHDT and CDR2 YNNKEL (reference sequence). This CDR3 reads CASSQTVSRANVLTF. The CDR3 DNA follows: TGTGCCAGCAGCCAAACGGTTTCCAGGGCCAACGTCCTGACTTTC.

Turning to this clonotype: This probably arose from a read error, given a far larger clone one base away. This chain uses TRBV7-8 with TRBJ2-5, with no clear D. The CDR3 is 14 residues long. Germline values: CDR1 SGHVS, CDR2 FQNEAQ. The CDR3 coding sequence is TGTGCCAGCAGCGACAAGTACAAACAAGAGACCCGGTACTTC. Amino acid sequence: CASSDKYKQETRYF. Looking up the rest from reference TRBV7-8 and TRBJ2-5 gives the full variable domain: GAGVSQSPRYKVAKRGQDVALRCDPISGHVSLFWYQQALGQGPEFLTYFQNEAQLDKSGLPSDRFFAERPEGSVSTLKIQRTQQEDSAVYLCASSDKYKQETRYFGPGTRLLVL.

This clonotype was recorded many times. The CDR3 bases are TGTGCCAGCAAAGACGGAGGCAATCAGCCCCAGCATTTT. This codes for CASKDGGNQPQHF. The V gene is TRBV2, the J gene TRBJ1-5, with unresolved D. Germline loops: CDR1 SNHLY, CDR2 FYNNEI. With 7 bases removed from V and 2 bases from J, the gap between germline ends came to 9 bases. The CDR3 length is 13 residues.